This T cell receptor beta chain was sequenced in a study of blood T cell repertoires in COVID-19 (dated by TCRdb to 2018 to 2020). As for the study more broadly: Samples from collaborators originated in the United States, Italy and Spain and spanned both the acute and convalescent phases of COVID-19. Sample metadata almost always included a de-identified subject ID, COVID-19 status, age in years and sex. Where HLA class I and class II types were available, the types were taken from metadata supplied by the sample provider, not from assay-based typing. Deeply sampled blood TCRbeta repertoires from subjects exposed to, actively infected with, or recovered from COVID-19 were included in the dataset. The prospective study material was composed of cDNA or gDNA derived from T cells, B-cell-depleted T cells, or PBMCs. The samples were drawn from two sources: the first 160 participants of the ongoing ImmuneRACE study, and over 1,000 subjects contributed by 6 global collaborators. The repertoires were released in a freely available public database intended as a resource for research on the immune response to SARS-CoV-2. Points the paper makes about the study in general: The amount of clinical and demographic metadata varied by source and participant and was provided uncurated.

According to the germline V gene (reference sequence), CDR1 reads MNHEY and CDR2 reads SMNVEV. V is trimmed back by 3 bases and J by 6 bases, and the junction contains 2 bases that no gene match accounts for. The cysteine opens and the phenylalanine closes a CDR3 of 14 amino acids. This entry keeps only the CDR3 DNA: 42 bases, framed from base 1. Participants in the prospective study were aged about 18 to 95 years, lived in 20 to 30 United States geographic areas, and enrolled through a virtual design. In the prospective study, participants were assigned to cohorts based on the clinical history participants reported in a screening survey and a study questionnaire. In the prospective study, mobile phlebotomists collected whole blood, serum and a nasopharyngeal or oropharyngeal swab from each participant. Prospective study participants could optionally give additional blood draws and questionnaires over an approximately 2-month period. Blood samples from the prospective study were shipped frozen or at room temperature prior to DNA extraction.

Of note for this clone: Its target antigen remains unknown. Within one base of it there is no much larger clone, and no base qualities were kept.

The immunoSEQ Assay, a bias-controlled multiplex PCR, was used to amplify TCRbeta CDR3 regions from genomic DNA. The original methods were these. Nucleated cell counts per sample were estimated from amplification of reference gene primers within the assay. To quantify the absolute abundance of each unique TCRbeta CDR3 rearrangement, sequence reads were collapsed and filtered. For each sample, productive Simpson clonality was calculated as the square root of Simpson's diversity index over productive rearrangements. Entries here come from immuneACCESS through TCRdb and include only in-frame sequences with V and J called. Some clones fail to appear in such tables; in the studies checked, an unresolved V gene covers under half of the shortfall, and the cause of the remainder is unknown. V, J and clone size are taken as reported in that table, and D and trimming were inferred from the DNA itself. The sample profile shows some 200,000 clones; about 80% of them were found once. The ten largest account for about 1.3% of the sample.

This chain is built from TRBV27 and TRBJ2-3, and 11 junction bases match TRBD1. The sequence came from a woman in her 40s with acute COVID-19. Sequencing was done on a sample of PBMCs or T cells enriched from blood (not recorded which). CDR3 sequence: CASSLDRGPDTQYF. The bases are TGTGCCAGCAGTTTGGACAGGGGGCCTGATACGCAGTATTTT.